This T cell receptor beta chain was retrieved from a study of vaccination and CD4 T cells after COVID-19. As for the study in general: Overlapping spike peptides of SARS-CoV-2, HCoV-NL63, HCoV-OC43 and HCoV-229E stimulated the cells.

This clonotype occurred a few times. Its target is unknown. Documented treatment: approximately 9-day PBMC culture with coronavirus spike peptide pools or control peptides (ViraFEST assay). Negative selection purified CD4+ T cells after about 11 days of culture. Unmatched junction bases numbered 7, after V lost 5 bases and J lost 0 bases. This CDR3 comprises 15 residues. CDR1 DFQATT and CDR2 SNEGSKA come from the germline V gene (reference sequence). Cultured CD4+ T cells had their DNA profiled by the Oncomine TCR Beta short-read assay. Genomic DNA was isolated from CD4+ T cells that had been cultured. TCRdb independently ran MiXCR on the PCR reads; one entry per CDR3 protein. The data contain 14,000 or so distinct CDR3 sequences, roughly 27% of them singletons.

The material was CD4+ T cells from blood, cultured in vitro, obtained before SARS-CoV-2 vaccination. The chain recombines TRBV20-1 with TRBJ1-2; 9 positions match TRBD1. This TCR came from a human donor who received a COVID-19 vaccine. CDR3 sequence reads: CSAFVTGGSNYGYTF. The CDR3 region has the DNA TGCAGTGCTTTCGTCACAGGGGGCTCTAACTATGGCTACACCTTC.